At least ten counts were recorded for the clone carrying this T cell receptor beta chain. Its antigen remains unidentified. The data belong to a study of neurological immune-mediated disorders. Findings and caveats of the study: Private repertoires in all groups were suggested, as expanded clones shared no CDR3 amino acid sequences across subjects.

The CDR3 has 11 amino acids. V was clipped by 3 bases and J by 10 bases, with 9 bases between them. From germline, CDR1 is SGHVS and CDR2 FQNEAQ. 5'RACE generated cDNA with 10-nucleotide random UMIs. TCRdb passed the 5' RACE reads through MiXCR, listing each CDR3 protein once. The table lists approximately 46,000 distinct CDR3 sequences, around 2.9% of them singletons. This TCR was recovered from a woman in her forties or fifties with multiple sclerosis. The chain couples TRBV7-8 to TRBJ1-1, with D perhaps matching TRBD1 (5 bases). Sequencing was performed on PBMCs. CDR3 region: CASSLGRVAFF. Written as DNA, the CDR3 is TGTGCCAGCAGCTTGGGACGGGTAGCTTTCTTT.